This section outlines one TCR beta chain sequence together with its context. The sample holds other DNA sequences that translate to the same CDR3. This sample was included in a study of shared clonotypes between healthy human individuals. Negatively enriched CD4+ T cells were divided by CD45RA into naive and memory. The CDR3 runs 12 residues. The V gene end was trimmed by 4 bases and the J gene end by 4 bases; junction bases not matched to a gene: 3. CDR1 GTSNPN and CDR2 SVGIG come from the germline V gene (reference sequence). Generated by immunoSEQ multiplex PCR, the TCRdb table keeps only in-frame clones and is missing some. Among approximately 2.5 million clones listed, about 92% were seen once.

The receptor's source is a man aged 18 to 30 in good health. Sequenced sample: naive CD4+ T cells sorted from blood. Subset in this sample: CD45RA+ positively selected. The rearrangement joins TRBV30 to TRBJ2-7; the match to TRBD1 covers 8 bases. This CDR3 is CAWNDRGYEQYF. For the CDR3, the DNA is TGTGCCTGGAACGACAGGGGATACGAGCAGTACTTC. The variable domain in full, with the rest retrieved from reference TRBV30 and TRBJ2-7, is SQTIHQWPATLVQPVGSPLSLECTVEGTSNPNLYWYRQAAGRGLQLLFYSVGIGQISSEVPQNLSASRPQDRQFILSSKKLLLSDSGFYLCAWNDRGYEQYFGPGTRLTVT.